This T cell receptor beta chain was identified during a study of shared clonotypes between healthy human individuals. Points from the study as a whole: The authors sampled blood alone, and tissue repertoires likely differ.

This CDR3 contains 12 residues. Germline V gene lookup returns CDR1 SGHTA and CDR2 FQGNSA. Trimming cost V 1 base and J 5 bases, with 5 bases left between them. About this clone itself: The target antigen is unknown.

Sequencing used immunoSEQ multiplex PCR; TCRdb keeps in-frame clones, though not all of them. The sample includes some 320,000 clones, about nine tenths of them seen just once. The J gene is TRBJ2-5, the V gene TRBV7-2; D ambiguous. This receptor was obtained from a man aged 18-30 years in good health. The sample consisted of memory CD8+ T cells sorted from blood. As to subset: CD45RO+ cells pooled with CCR7-negative TemRA cells. The CDR3 DNA reads as TGTGCCAGCAGCTTAGAGCCGGAGACCCAGTACTTC. It yields the protein CASSLEPETQYF.